The rows below give T cell receptor beta chains drawn from one sample of a study of blood T cell repertoires in COVID-19. Some clones are missing from TCRdb's copy, which holds only in-frame ones; the method was immunoSEQ multiplex PCR. The sample records approximately 310,000 clones, approximately 85% being singletons. Source material: PBMCs or T cells enriched from blood (not recorded which). The receptors here all came from a man aged 30 to 45 who had recovered from COVID-19. The CDR3 runs from the conserved cysteine through the conserved F or W. D genes are given only for firm matches. Size values are once, few and many counts, or a class for expanded clones, and some rows have none.

J | V | size | length | D | DNA | CDR3
TRBJ1-2 | TRBV5-6 | NA | 14 | TRBD1 | TGTGCCAGCAGCCCCTCAGGGGGAAGTTATGGCTACACCTTC | CASSPSGGSYGYTF
TRBJ2-5 | TRBV5-4 | once | 16 | NA | TGTGCCAGCAGCTTTGTATCAAGGGGGTCCCAAGAGACCCAGTACTTC | CASSFVSRGSQETQYF
TRBJ2-3 | TRBV10-3 | NA | 15 | TRBD2 | TGTGCCGCCGGGACTAGCGGGGGGACCACAGATACGCAGTATTTT | CAAGTSGGTTDTQYF
TRBJ2-5 | TRBV5-1 | once | 15 | NA | TGCGCCAGCAGCTTGGGTGGTAGAATAGAAGAGACCCAGTACTTC | CASSLGGRIEETQYF
TRBJ2-7 | TRBV5-1 | NA | 14 | NA | TGCGCCAGCAGCTTGACGGCAGGGGTCGGCGAGCAGTACTTC | CASSLTAGVGEQYF
TRBJ1-2 | TRBV5-1 | NA | 17 | NA | TGCGCCAGCAGCCCCACCCCATTCGGGAGGCAGGTCTATGGCTACACCTTC | CASSPTPFGRQVYGYTF
TRBJ1-2 | TRBV9 | NA | 14 | TRBD1 | TGTGCCAGCAGCGTAGCAGGGACAGGGGGTGGCTACACCTTC | CASSVAGTGGGYTF
TRBJ1-5 | TRBV6-5 | NA | 15 | NA | TGTGCCAGCAGTCTCCAGGGTTGGGGTAGTCAGCCCCAGCATTTT | CASSLQGWGSQPQHF
TRBJ2-6 | TRBV2 | NA | 17 | TRBD1 | TGTGCCAGCAGAACCGGGACAGCTCCTTCTGGGGCCAACGTCCTGACTTTC | CASRTGTAPSGANVLTF
TRBJ1-6 | TRBV6-5 | NA | 15 | TRBD1 | TGTGCCAGCAGTCGAAAGGGACAGGGAGATTCACCCCTCCACTTT | CASSRKGQGDSPLHF
TRBJ2-7 | TRBV5-6 | NA | 15 | NA | TGTGCCAGCAGCTTGGGGGGACACAGCTCCTACGAGCAGTACTTC | CASSLGGHSSYEQYF
TRBJ1-1 | TRBV4-2 | once | 16 | TRBD1 | TGTGCCAGCAGCCGGCCGCCCGGGACAGGGAACACTGAAGCTTTCTTT | CASSRPPGTGNTEAFF
TRBJ1-1 | TRBV7-9 | NA | 16 | NA | TGTGCCAGCAGCTTGGGTAGTTTGCGGACTAACACTGAAGCTTTCTTT | CASSLGSLRTNTEAFF
TRBJ1-2 | TRBV29-1 | NA | 11 | NA | TGCAGCGTTGAAGATGGTTCGGGGGAAATATTC | CSVEDGSGEIF
TRBJ1-1 | TRBV2 | NA | 13 | NA | TGTGCCAGCAGTGTCGACAGTAACACTGAAGCTTTCTTT | CASSVDSNTEAFF
TRBJ2-7 | TRBV7-8 | NA | 12 | NA | TGTGCCAGCAGCAGGGGAAGGGTCGAGCAGTACTTC | CASSRGRVEQYF
TRBJ2-7 | TRBV5-1 | NA | 17 | TRBD2 | TGCGCCAGCAGCTTGGAGGTCTTCGGGACTAGCAGACACGAGCAGTACTTC | CASSLEVFGTSRHEQYF
TRBJ1-3 | TRBV6-2/TRBV6-3 | once | 12 | NA | TGTGCCAGCAGCGCGGCTGGAAACACCATATATTTT | CASSAAGNTIYF
TRBJ2-7 | TRBV6-1 | NA | 15 | TRBD2 | TGTGCCAGCAGTTCCCCAGCGGGGGGCTCCTACGAGCAGTACTTC | CASSSPAGGSYEQYF
TRBJ1-2 | TRBV30 | once | 14 | NA | TGTGCCTGGACCCGGGGGTCAGGTTTCTATGGCTACACCTTC | CAWTRGSGFYGYTF
TRBJ2-3 | TRBV9 | NA | 19 | TRBD2 | TGTGCCAGCAGCGCAAACCCCGGGACTAGCGGGGTGCCCACAGATACGCAGTATTTT | CASSANPGTSGVPTDTQYF
TRBJ1-1 | TRBV12-3/TRBV12-4 | NA | 11 | NA | TGTGCCAGCAGACAAACAGGGAAAGCTTTCTTT | CASRQTGKAFF
TRBJ2-3 | TRBV29-1 | NA | 16 | TRBD2 | TGCAGCGTTACAACTAGTGGGACTAGCGGCACAGATACGCAGTATTTT | CSVTTSGTSGTDTQYF
TRBJ1-4 | TRBV5-5 | NA | 14 | NA | TGTGCCAGCAGCACGGGGGGGTTAGGCGAAAAACTGTTTTTT | CASSTGGLGEKLFF
TRBJ1-5 | TRBV18 | NA | 16 | TRBD1 | TGTGCCAGCTCACCGGACAGGGGGTGGGACAATCAGCCCCAGCATTTT | CASSPDRGWDNQPQHF
TRBJ1-4 | TRBV6-2/TRBV6-3 | NA | 15 | TRBD1 | TGTGCCAGCAGTCCCTCGGGACAGGTTATCGAAAAACTGTTTTTT | CASSPSGQVIEKLFF